This T cell receptor beta chain was sequenced in a study of PD-L1 blockade in urothelial cancer. Overall study: After treatment start, blood was analyzed at 3 weeks (second dose) and at 6 weeks. Specimens of blood held a median count of roughly 140,000 T cells.

Pretreatment sampling and on-treatment sampling together yielded between 1 and 8 samples for each patient. The germline V gene encodes CDR1 SGHRS and CDR2 YFSETQ. This CDR3 has 16 amino acids. Germline trimming cut 4 bases from V and 0 bases from J; bases unmatched to any gene: 8. Synthetic TCR analog templates were spiked into all PCRs individually. Some clones are missing from TCRdb's copy, which holds only in-frame ones; the method was immunoSEQ multiplex PCR. The table shows about 52,000 clones, with about 80% occurring only once. This chain uses TRBV5-1 with TRBJ1-1; TRBD1 aligns across 8 bases. Sequenced material: PBMCs, taken around atezolizumab (anti-PD-L1) treatment. This TCR was sampled from a man aged 65-85 years with urothelial cancer. CDR3 DNA sequence: TGCGCCAGCAGCCTCCGACAGGGGAGCATGAACACTGAAGCTTTCTTT. Protein: CASSLRQGSMNTEAFF. Full variable domain (outside the CDR3, taken from reference TRBV5-1 and TRBJ1-1): KAGVTQTPRYLIKTRGQQVTLSCSPISGHRSVSWYQQTPGQGLQFLFEYFSETQRNKGNFPGRFSGRQFSNSRSEMNVSTLELGDSALYLCASSLRQGSMNTEAFFGQGTRLTVV.